This TCR beta chain derives from a study of blood T cell repertoires in COVID-19. Germline V gene lookup returns CDR1 MDHEN and CDR2 SYDVKM. The junction had 8 bases not matched to a gene; V was cut back by 6 bases and J by 3 bases. The CDR3 loop spans 17 amino acids. Assay: immunoSEQ multiplex PCR; the TCRdb copy retains only in-frame clones and omits some. This repertoire shows some 150,000 clones, over 60% found once; its top ten account for around 2.9%. Material for sequencing was PBMCs or T cells enriched from blood (not recorded which). V gene TRBV28 combines with J gene TRBJ1-4; 12 nucleotides line up with TRBD1. This receptor was identified in a woman aged 45-65 years who had recovered from COVID-19. CDR3 sequence (DNA): TGTGCCAGCAGCCCTCGGGACAGGGGGCGATCTAATGAAAAACTGTTTTTT. This sequence encodes CASSPRDRGRSNEKLFF. The full variable domain, in which reference TRBV28 and TRBJ1-4 provide the parts outside the CDR3, is DVKVTQSSRYLVKRTGEKVFLECVQDMDHENMFWYRQDPGLGLRLIYFSYDVKMKEKGDIPEGYSVSREKKERFSLILESASTNQTSMYLCASSPRDRGRSNEKLFFGSGTQLSVL.